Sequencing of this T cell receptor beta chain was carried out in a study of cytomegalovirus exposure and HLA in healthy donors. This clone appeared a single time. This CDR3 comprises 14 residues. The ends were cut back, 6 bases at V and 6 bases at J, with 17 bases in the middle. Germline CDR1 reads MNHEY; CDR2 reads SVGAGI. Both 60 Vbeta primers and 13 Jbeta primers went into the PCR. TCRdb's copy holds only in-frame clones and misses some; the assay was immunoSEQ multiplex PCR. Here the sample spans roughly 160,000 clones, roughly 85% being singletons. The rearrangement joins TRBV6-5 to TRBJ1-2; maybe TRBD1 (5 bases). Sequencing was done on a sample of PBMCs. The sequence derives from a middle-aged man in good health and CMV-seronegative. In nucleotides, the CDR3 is TGTGCCAGCAGCGGCAGGGAAGCGAAAAATGGCTACACCTTC. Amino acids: CASSGREAKNGYTF.